These 9 T cell receptor beta chains were all obtained from the same sample, sequenced in a study of shared clonotypes between healthy human individuals. Sequenced by immunoSEQ multiplex PCR; TCRdb stores in-frame clones only, minus some. The sample holds hundreds of thousands of clones, around 72% seen once. The sequenced material came from memory CD4+ T cells sorted from blood. Subset defined: CD45RA-negative fraction. The receptor source for this set is a woman aged 25 to 39 in good health.

J is TRBJ1-1 and V is TRBV7-2, with D possibly matching TRBD1 (6 bases). The germline gives CDR1 SGHTA, CDR2 FQGNSA. The CDR3 loop spans 13 amino acids. V shed 4 bases and J shed 11 bases, with 17 bases lying between them. Here the CDR3 DNA reads TGTGCCAGCAGCTCCCTAGGCAGGGGTTGGGCTTTCTTT. It codes for CASSSLGRGWAFF.

V gene TRBV28 combines with J gene TRBJ2-5; 10 bases are a match to TRBD2. The CDR3 is made up of 20 amino acids. V dropped 3 bases and J dropped 3; count of bases not matched to a gene: 19. Germline values: CDR1 MDHEN, CDR2 SYDVKM. The CDR3 loop reads CASSFGDRRSGTSEKETQYF. For the CDR3, the DNA is TGTGCCAGCAGTTTTGGGGACAGACGCTCCGGGACTAGCGAGAAAGAGACCCAGTACTTC. The full variable domain, with the rest looked up from reference TRBV28 and TRBJ2-5, is DVKVTQSSRYLVKRTGEKVFLECVQDMDHENMFWYRQDPGLGLRLIYFSYDVKMKEKGDIPEGYSVSREKKERFSLILESASTNQTSMYLCASSFGDRRSGTSEKETQYFGPGTRLLVL.

This clone was observed many times. This sequence joins TRBV30 and TRBJ1-5; D is ambiguous. Germline CDR1 is GTSNPN and CDR2 is SVGIG (reference sequence). V shed 0 bases and J shed 2 bases, with 11 bases lying between them. The CDR3 is 15 residues long. CDR3 amino acids: CAWSVQGNGNQPQHF. The CDR3 coding sequence is TGTGCCTGGAGTGTGCAAGGGAATGGCAATCAGCCCCAGCATTTT.

The rearrangement links TRBV28 to TRBJ2-5; D call uncertain. V lost 4 bases, J lost 0 bases, and 12 bases lay in between. Germline CDR1 and CDR2: MDHEN and SYDVKM. The CDR3 is 15 amino acids. The CDR3 spells CASSSAGRNQETQYF. CDR3 DNA: TGTGCCAGCAGTTCGGCAGGTAGAAACCAAGAGACCCAGTACTTC.

The rearrangement uses TRBV28 and TRBJ2-7; D not resolved. The CDR3 consists of 13 residues. CDR1 and CDR2 (germline): MDHEN, SYDVKM. V lost 3 bases to trimming and J lost 0 bases, with 6 bases between them. CDR3 nucleotides: TGTGCCAGCAGTTTTCGAAACTCCTACGAGCAGTACTTC. Translated: CASSFRNSYEQYF.

The chain recombines TRBV7-6 with TRBJ2-7; 8 bases agree with TRBD1. This CDR3 is built from 14 residues. Germline V CDR1 and CDR2: SGHVS, FNYEAQ. The V segment lost 1 base and the J segment 5 bases; nucleotides outside the gene matches: 4. CDR3 sequence (DNA): TGTGCCAGCAGCTTAGATCCGACAGGGGACGAGCAGTACTTC. It translates to CASSLDPTGDEQYF.

The genes are TRBV5-1 and TRBJ1-1; TRBD1 matches at 7 bases. The CDR3 consists of 17 residues. With V trimmed by 3 bases and J by 0 bases, 11 bases remained unmatched. Per germline, CDR1 SGHRS and CDR2 YFSETQ. The CDR3 protein is CASSSGGDSYMNTEAFF. The CDR3 nucleotides read TGCGCCAGCAGCTCTGGCGGGGACAGTTACATGAACACTGAAGCTTTCTTT.

This clone was counted many times. The J gene is TRBJ1-5, the V gene TRBV5-5; TRBD1 matches 7 bases. Germline CDR1 SGHKS, CDR2 YYEKEE (reference sequence). The V segment lost 4 bases and the J segment 6 bases; nucleotides outside the gene matches: 10. The CDR3 length is 15 residues. DNA of the CDR3: TGTGCCAGCAGCCAGACAGACAGGGTCGGTCAGCCCCAGCATTTT. This sequence encodes CASSQTDRVGQPQHF. Full variable domain (outside the CDR3, taken from reference TRBV5-5 and TRBJ1-5): DAGVTQSPTHLIKTRGQQVTLRCSPISGHKSVSWYQQVLGQGPQFIFQYYEKEERGRGNFPDRFSARQFPNYSSELNVNALLLGDSALYLCASSQTDRVGQPQHFGDGTRLSIL.

This sequence joins TRBV5-4 and TRBJ2-7, with TRBD2 matching over 10 bases. J lost 5 bases, V lost 3 bases, and 5 bases had no gene match. The CDR3 consists of 14 residues. The germline V gene has CDR1 SGHNT and CDR2 YYREEE (reference sequence). CDR3 loop: CASSSEREGDEQYF. Here the CDR3 DNA reads TGTGCCAGCAGCTCCGAGCGGGAGGGCGACGAGCAGTACTTC.